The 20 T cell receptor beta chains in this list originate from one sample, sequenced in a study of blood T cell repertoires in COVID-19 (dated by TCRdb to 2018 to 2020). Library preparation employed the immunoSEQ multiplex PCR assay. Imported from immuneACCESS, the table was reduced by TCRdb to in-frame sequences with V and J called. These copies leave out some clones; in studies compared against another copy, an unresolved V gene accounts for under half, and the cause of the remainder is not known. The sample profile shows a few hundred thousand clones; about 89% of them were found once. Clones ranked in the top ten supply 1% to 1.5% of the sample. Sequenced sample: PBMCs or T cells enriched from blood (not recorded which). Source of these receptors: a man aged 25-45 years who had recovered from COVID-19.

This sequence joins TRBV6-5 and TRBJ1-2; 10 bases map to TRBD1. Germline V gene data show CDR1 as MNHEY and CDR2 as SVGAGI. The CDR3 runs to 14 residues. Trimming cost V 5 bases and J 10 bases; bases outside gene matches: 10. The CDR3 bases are TGTGCCAGCAGTCCCCGCCGGGACAGGGGAAACTACACCTTC. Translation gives CASSPRRDRGNYTF.

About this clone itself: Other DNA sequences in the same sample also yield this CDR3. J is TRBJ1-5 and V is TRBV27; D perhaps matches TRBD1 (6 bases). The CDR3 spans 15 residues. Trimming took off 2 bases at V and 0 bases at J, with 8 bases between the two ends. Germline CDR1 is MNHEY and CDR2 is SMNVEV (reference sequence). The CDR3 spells CASSLGGNSNQPQHF. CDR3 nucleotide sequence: TGTGCCAGCAGTTTAGGGGGCAATAGCAATCAGCCCCAGCATTTT.

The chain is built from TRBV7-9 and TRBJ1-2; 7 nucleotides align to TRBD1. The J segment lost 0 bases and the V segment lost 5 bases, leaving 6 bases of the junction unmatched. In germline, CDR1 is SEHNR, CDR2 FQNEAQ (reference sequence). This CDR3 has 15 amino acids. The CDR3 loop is CASSRGQEPNYGYTF. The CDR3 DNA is TGTGCCAGCAGCCGCGGACAGGAACCTAACTATGGCTACACCTTC.

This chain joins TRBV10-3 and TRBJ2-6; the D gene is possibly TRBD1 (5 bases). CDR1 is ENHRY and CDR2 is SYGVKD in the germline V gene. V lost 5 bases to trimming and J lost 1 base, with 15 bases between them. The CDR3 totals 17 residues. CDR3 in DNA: TGTGCCATCAGTACAGGTTCCCTCCTTTCTGGGGCCAACGTCCTGACTTTC. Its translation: CAISTGSLLSGANVLTF.

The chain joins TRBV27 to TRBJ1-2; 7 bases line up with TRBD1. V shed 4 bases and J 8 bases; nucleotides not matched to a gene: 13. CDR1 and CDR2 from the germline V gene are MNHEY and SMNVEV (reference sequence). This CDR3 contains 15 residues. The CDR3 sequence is CASSSPKGQFRGYTF. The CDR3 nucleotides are TGTGCCAGCAGTTCACCCAAGGGACAGTTTAGGGGCTACACCTTC.

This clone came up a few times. The CDR3 reads CASSETPSSYNSPLHF. The CDR3 nucleotides read TGTGCCAGCAGTGAAACCCCGAGCTCCTATAATTCACCCCTCCACTTT. The V and J genes are TRBV6-4 and TRBJ1-6, with unresolved D. The CDR3 has 16 residues. The germline CDR1 and CDR2 sequences are MRHNA and SNTAGT. The germline V and J ends were trimmed by 3 bases and 0 bases, with 9 bases remaining between them.

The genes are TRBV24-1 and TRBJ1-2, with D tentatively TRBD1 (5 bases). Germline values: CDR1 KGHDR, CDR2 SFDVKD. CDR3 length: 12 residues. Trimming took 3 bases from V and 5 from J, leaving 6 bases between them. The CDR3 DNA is TGTGCCACCAGTGATCGACAGTATGGCTACACCTTC. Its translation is CATSDRQYGYTF.

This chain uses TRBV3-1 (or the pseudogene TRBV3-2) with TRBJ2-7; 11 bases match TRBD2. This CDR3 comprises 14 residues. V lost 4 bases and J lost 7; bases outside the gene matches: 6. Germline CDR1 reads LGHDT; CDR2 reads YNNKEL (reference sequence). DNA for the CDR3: TGTGCCAGCAGCCTTTTAGCGGGGGGGCTTGAGCAGTACTTC. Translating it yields CASSLLAGGLEQYF.

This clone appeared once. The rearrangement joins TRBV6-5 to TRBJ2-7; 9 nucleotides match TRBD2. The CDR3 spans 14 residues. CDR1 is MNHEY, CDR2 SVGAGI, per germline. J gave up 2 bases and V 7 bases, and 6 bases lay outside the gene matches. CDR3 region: CASKLGGGAYEQYF. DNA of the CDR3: TGTGCCAGCAAGCTGGGCGGGGGGGCCTACGAGCAGTACTTC.

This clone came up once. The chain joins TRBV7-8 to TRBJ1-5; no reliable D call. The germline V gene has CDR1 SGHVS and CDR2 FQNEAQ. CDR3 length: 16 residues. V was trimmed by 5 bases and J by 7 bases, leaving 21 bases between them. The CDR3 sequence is CASSPIGRFGEQPQHF. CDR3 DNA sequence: TGTGCCAGCAGCCCCATCGGGAGGTTTGGTGAACAGCCCCAGCATTTT.

CDR3 residues: CATRDRGFWNTIYF. The CDR3 DNA is TGCGCCACCAGGGACAGGGGATTTTGGAACACCATATATTTT. V and J are TRBV10-1 and TRBJ1-3, with 10 bases matching TRBD1. Germline CDR1 WNHNN, CDR2 SYGVQD (reference sequence). Trimming at V came to 10 bases and at J to 7 bases, leaving 10 bases not matched to a gene. This CDR3 has 14 amino acids.

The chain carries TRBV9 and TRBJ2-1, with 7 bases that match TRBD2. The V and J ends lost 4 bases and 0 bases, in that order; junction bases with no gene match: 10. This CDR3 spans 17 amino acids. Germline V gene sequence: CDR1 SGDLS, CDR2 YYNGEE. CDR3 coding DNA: TGTGCCAGCAGCCCGGGGCTAGCGGCGAACTCCTACAATGAGCAGTTCTTC. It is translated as CASSPGLAANSYNEQFF.

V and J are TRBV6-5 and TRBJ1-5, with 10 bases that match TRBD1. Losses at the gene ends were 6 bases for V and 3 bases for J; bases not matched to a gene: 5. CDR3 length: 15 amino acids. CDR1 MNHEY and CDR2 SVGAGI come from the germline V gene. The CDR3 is CASRPTGGLNQPQHF. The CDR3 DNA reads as TGTGCCAGCAGACCGACAGGGGGCCTCAATCAGCCCCAGCATTTT.

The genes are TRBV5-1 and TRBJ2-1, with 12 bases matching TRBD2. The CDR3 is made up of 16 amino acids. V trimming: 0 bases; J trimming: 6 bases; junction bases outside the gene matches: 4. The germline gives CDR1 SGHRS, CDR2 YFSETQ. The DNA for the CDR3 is TGCGCCAGCAGCTTGGCCCTAGCGGGGGGGTTCAATGAGCAGTTCTTC. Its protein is CASSLALAGGFNEQFF.

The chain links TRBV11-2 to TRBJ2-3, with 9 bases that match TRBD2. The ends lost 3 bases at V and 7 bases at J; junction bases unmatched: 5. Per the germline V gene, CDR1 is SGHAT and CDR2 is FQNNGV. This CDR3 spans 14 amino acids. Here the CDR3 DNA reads TGTGCCAGCAGCTTGGCGGGGGGGATGTATACGCAGTATTTT. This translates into CASSLAGGMYTQYF.

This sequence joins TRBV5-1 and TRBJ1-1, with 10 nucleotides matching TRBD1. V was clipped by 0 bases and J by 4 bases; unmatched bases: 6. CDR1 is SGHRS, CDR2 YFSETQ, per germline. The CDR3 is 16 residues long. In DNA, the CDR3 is TGCGCCAGCAGCTTGGCCGTGGGACAGGGGTTCACTGAAGCTTTCTTT. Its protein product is CASSLAVGQGFTEAFF.

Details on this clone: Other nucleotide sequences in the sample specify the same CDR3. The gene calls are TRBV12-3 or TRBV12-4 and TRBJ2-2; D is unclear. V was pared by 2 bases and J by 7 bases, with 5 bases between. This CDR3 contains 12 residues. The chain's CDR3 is CASSLSVGELFF. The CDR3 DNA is TGTGCCAGCAGTTTATCGGTCGGGGAGCTGTTTTTT.

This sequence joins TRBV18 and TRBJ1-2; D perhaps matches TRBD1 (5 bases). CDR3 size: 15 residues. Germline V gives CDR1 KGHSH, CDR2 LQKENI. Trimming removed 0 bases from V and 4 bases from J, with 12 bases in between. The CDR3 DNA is TGTGCCAGCTCACCACCGGGCAGGGCCGGCTATGGCTACACCTTC. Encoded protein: CASSPPGRAGYGYTF.

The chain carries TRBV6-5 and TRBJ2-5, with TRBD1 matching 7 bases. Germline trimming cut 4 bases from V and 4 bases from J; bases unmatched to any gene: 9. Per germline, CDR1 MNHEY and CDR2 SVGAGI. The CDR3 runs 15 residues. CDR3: CASSWAGGSGETQYF. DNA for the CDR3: TGTGCCAGCAGTTGGGCAGGGGGTTCGGGAGAGACCCAGTACTTC.

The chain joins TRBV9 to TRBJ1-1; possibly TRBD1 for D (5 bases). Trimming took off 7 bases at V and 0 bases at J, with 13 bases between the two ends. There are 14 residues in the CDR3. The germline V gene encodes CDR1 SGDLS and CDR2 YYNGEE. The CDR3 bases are TGTGCCAGCGGGCTCAGGGCCTTGAACACTGAAGCTTTCTTT. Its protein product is CASGLRALNTEAFF.